These 27 T cell receptor beta chains share one sample of origin, sequenced in a study of post-analysis software for immune sequencing data. General study results and limits: There were about 5 TRBV segments more frequent in patients than controls, and TRBV5-6, TRBV5-1 and TRBV20-1 were among them.

These TCRs' antigens remain unknown. Presence of unique molecular identifiers characterized the TCR beta cDNA libraries. TCRdb ran MiXCR on the PCR reads and lists one entry per CDR3 protein. The sample records about 770,000 distinct CDR3 sequences, roughly 46% being singletons. The sample taken for sequencing was blood. The receptors come from a girl under 18 with multiple sclerosis.

The chain employs TRBV10-1 and TRBJ2-5; weak D call: TRBD2 (5 bases). Per germline, CDR1 WNHNN and CDR2 SYGVQD (reference sequence). The CDR3 has 13 amino acids. The ends were cut back, 7 bases at V and 1 base at J, with 10 bases in the middle. In nucleotides, the CDR3 is TGCGCCAGCAATTGGACTTTCCAAGAGACCCAGTACTTC. The encoded protein is CASNWTFQETQYF.

By sample fraction, this clonotype is medium-sized. This sequence joins TRBV6-5 and TRBJ1-2; D is uncertain. Trimming pared 5 bases from V and 0 bases from J, leaving 4 bases between. Per the germline V gene, CDR1 is MNHEY and CDR2 is SVGAGI. This CDR3 is 12 amino acids long. The CDR3 here is CASSQPNYGYTF. The CDR3 DNA is TGTGCCAGCAGTCAACCTAACTATGGCTACACCTTC.

V is TRBV2 and J is TRBJ2-1; 12 bases are shared with TRBD2. CDR1 and CDR2 from the germline V gene are SNHLY and FYNNEI. The CDR3 consists of 19 residues. The J segment lost 10 bases and the V segment lost 4 bases, leaving 20 bases of the junction unmatched. CDR3 nucleotides: TGTGCCAGCAGTGGCTCGGGGCTAGCGGGAGGGATTACGTTGGAAGAGCAGTTCTTC. It codes for CASSGSGLAGGITLEEQFF.

This clonotype came up a few times. The chain has TRBV5-1 and TRBJ2-3, with D perhaps assigned TRBD1 or TRBD2 (5 bases each). Germline V lookup: CDR1 SGHRS, CDR2 YFSETQ. Deletions cut 3 bases from V and 1 base from J, with 15 bases between. The CDR3 is 16 amino acids. The CDR3 DNA reads TGCGCCAGCAGCTGGTCCGGGACCGATGGCACAGATACGCAGTATTTT. It encodes CASSWSGTDGTDTQYF.

This clonotype was recorded once. The chain has TRBV7-2 and TRBJ2-3; a possible D gene is TRBD1 (6 bases). The CDR3 loop spans 15 amino acids. The germline V gene has CDR1 SGHTA and CDR2 FQGNSA. Trimming shortened V by 4 bases and J by 2 bases, and 13 bases separated the two germline ends. The CDR3 DNA follows: TGTGCCAGCAGCTCTCTGAGGGGGTACACAGATACGCAGTATTTT. It translates to CASSSLRGYTDTQYF.

This clonotype has more than one count but fewer than ten. The chain links TRBV5-1 to TRBJ2-7; weak D call: TRBD2 (6 bases). The CDR3 covers 13 residues. Per germline, CDR1 SGHRS and CDR2 YFSETQ. V was pared by 4 bases and J by 3 bases, with 11 bases between. This CDR3 is CASSRGTYYEQYF. CDR3 DNA sequence: TGCGCCAGCAGCCGGGGGACTTACTACGAGCAGTACTTC.

This clonotype was found a few times. The J gene is TRBJ2-7, the V gene TRBV7-8; 8 bases are a match to TRBD2. The CDR3 length is 16 residues. CDR1 and CDR2 from the germline V gene are SGHVS and FQNEAQ. The ends lost 5 bases at V and 5 bases at J; junction bases unmatched: 14. The CDR3 reads CASSALVSGSVHEQYF. The CDR3 DNA follows: TGTGCCAGCAGCGCCTTAGTGAGCGGGAGCGTCCACGAGCAGTACTTC.

The genes are TRBV13 and TRBJ2-4; 9 bases are a match to TRBD1. With the DNA end fitting TRBJ2-7 better, the J assignment may be wrong. The CDR3 has 16 amino acids. CDR1 is PRHDT and CDR2 is FYEKMQ in the germline V gene (reference sequence). DNA for the CDR3: TGTGCCAGCAGTCAAAGGGGGGACAGGGCCCCCTACGAGCAGTACTTC. Its translation is CASSQRGDRAPYEQYF.

This clonotype was counted between two and nine times. CDR3 coding DNA: TGTGCCACCAGAACTAGCGGGAGGGTAGATACGCAGTATTTT. Its translation is CATRTSGRVDTQYF. The rearrangement uses TRBV15 and TRBJ2-3; 13 bases agree with TRBD2. CDR1 LNHNV and CDR2 YYDKDF come from the germline V gene (reference sequence). This CDR3 comprises 14 residues. Trimming cost V 6 bases and J 5 bases; bases outside gene matches: 2.

The table lists this clonotype with a few counts. This chain joins TRBV7-8 and TRBJ2-3; D is possibly TRBD1 or TRBD2 (5 bases each). The ends were cut back, 10 bases at V and 3 bases at J, with 17 bases in the middle. Germline CDR1 and CDR2: SGHVS and FQNEAQ. The CDR3 runs to 14 residues. This CDR3 is CATLLGDVTDTQYF. The CDR3 bases are TGTGCCACCTTATTGGGGGACGTAACAGATACGCAGTATTTT. Supplemented by reference TRBV7-8 and TRBJ2-3, the full variable domain reads GAGVSQSPRYKVAKRGQDVALRCDPISGHVSLFWYQQALGQGPEFLTYFQNEAQLDKSGLPSDRFFAERPEGSVSTLKIQRTQQEDSAVYLCATLLGDVTDTQYFGPGTRLTVL.

V gene TRBV7-2 combines with J gene TRBJ1-6, with 8 nucleotides matching TRBD1. The V gene's germline CDR1 is SGHTA and CDR2 FQGNSA. CDR3 size: 17 residues. The junction had 14 bases not matched to a gene; V was cut back by 6 bases and J by 7 bases. The chain's CDR3 is CASRKSLTGDRNSPLHF. The CDR3 DNA reads as TGTGCCAGCAGGAAGTCTTTAACCGGGGACAGGAATTCACCCCTCCACTTT.

The gene calls are TRBV4-2 and TRBJ2-5, with 12 bases that match TRBD2. The end of the DNA is better explained by TRBJ2-7, so the J call may be wrong. CDR3 size: 17 residues. In germline, CDR1 is LGHNA, CDR2 YNFKEQ. CDR3 nucleotide sequence: TGTGCCAGCAGCCATCGTCTAGCGGGAGGGCCTTGCTACGAGCAGTACTTC. Translating gives CASSHRLAGGPCYEQYF.

The chain couples TRBV2 to TRBJ2-5; TRBD2 is a possible D gene (6 bases). Germline values: CDR1 SNHLY, CDR2 FYNNEI. Trimming cost V 6 bases and J 2 bases, with 16 bases left between them. This CDR3 comprises 15 residues. CDR3 in amino acids: CASRPWSGPQETQYF. In DNA, the CDR3 is TGTGCCAGCAGACCCTGGAGCGGGCCACAAGAGACCCAGTACTTC.

The chain combines TRBV7-2 with TRBJ1-6; a possible D gene is TRBD1 (5 bases). The V end lost 5 bases, the J end lost 2 bases, and 7 bases lay between the germline ends. From germline, CDR1 is SGHTA and CDR2 FQGNSA. The length of the CDR3 is 14 residues. Here the CDR3 reads CASSRDAYNSPLHF. The CDR3 DNA sequence: TGTGCCAGCAGCAGGGACGCCTATAATTCACCCCTCCACTTT.

The genes are TRBV5-1 and TRBJ2-4, with TRBD2 matching over 11 bases. V was clipped by 1 base and J by 4 bases; unmatched bases: 4. CDR3 length equals 16 residues. Germline values: CDR1 SGHRS, CDR2 YFSETQ. For the CDR3, the DNA is TGCGCCAGCAGCTTGATGACTAGCGGGACAAAAAACATTCAGTACTTC. Translation: CASSLMTSGTKNIQYF.

The chain carries TRBV20-1 and TRBJ1-5, with D perhaps TRBD1 (6 bases). The V gene lost 1 base and the J gene lost 7 bases, with 11 bases spanning the gap. Germline-derived CDR1 and CDR2 are DFQATT and SNEGSKA (reference sequence). There are 13 residues in the CDR3. The CDR3 spells CSARAKGGQPQHF. CDR3 bases: TGCAGTGCTAGAGCCAAGGGGGGGCAGCCCCAGCATTTT.

The chain links TRBV24-1 to TRBJ2-1; D gene unclear. The CDR3 runs 13 residues. The V end was cut by 4 bases, the J end by 10 bases, with 13 bases between. Germline lookup yields CDR1 KGHDR and CDR2 SFDVKD. The CDR3 DNA sequence: TGTGCCACCAGTGACCCTCCCCAATCCGAGCAGTTCTTC. This sequence encodes CATSDPPQSEQFF.

This clonotype was seen more than once but under ten times. The chain employs TRBV20-1 and TRBJ2-3; D is unclear. This CDR3 is 10 amino acids long. In germline, CDR1 is DFQATT, CDR2 SNEGSKA (reference sequence). V was cut by 5 bases and J by 2 bases, with 2 bases left in between. The CDR3 protein is CSALTDTQYF. The CDR3, as DNA: TGCAGTGCTCTCACAGATACGCAGTATTTT.

This chain connects TRBV2 to TRBJ1-5; 9 nucleotides line up with TRBD1. CDR1 is SNHLY, CDR2 FYNNEI, per germline. V lost 6 bases to trimming and J lost 7 bases; unmatched junction nucleotides: 7. The CDR3 is made up of 14 amino acids. The CDR3 is CASRNDRGEQPQHF. The CDR3 DNA reads TGTGCCAGCAGGAACGACAGGGGGGAACAGCCCCAGCATTTT. Full variable domain (missing parts from reference TRBV2 and TRBJ1-5): EPEVTQTPSHQVTQMGQEVILRCVPISNHLYFYWYRQILGQKVEFLVSFYNNEISEKSEIFDDQFSVERPDGSNFTLKIRSTKLEDSAMYFCASRNDRGEQPQHFGDGTRLSIL.

Only a few counts were recorded for this clonotype. The rearrangement links TRBV4-3 to TRBJ2-2; the D gene is possibly TRBD2 (6 bases). Trimming removed 2 bases at V and 4 bases at J, with 8 bases between. CDR1 LGHNA and CDR2 YSLEER come from the germline V gene. CDR3 length equals 14 residues. CDR3 sequence (DNA): TGCGCCAGCAGCCAACTGGGGGGCACCGGGGAGCTGTTTTTT. This translates into CASSQLGGTGELFF.

This clonotype has just a few counts. The chain employs TRBV28 and TRBJ2-7, with D uncertain. Germline CDR1 reads MDHEN; CDR2 reads SYDVKM. This CDR3 contains 15 residues. The ends were cut back, 5 bases at V and 2 bases at J, with 16 bases in the middle. The CDR3 DNA reads TGTGCCAGCAGTCCGCTCAGCGTCTTAACCTACGAGCAGTACTTC. Its protein product is CASSPLSVLTYEQYF.

This clonotype was detected only a few times. The CDR3 nucleotides are TGTGCCAGCAGCTCCTACGACAGGTCCTCAGAGACCCAGTACTTC. It is translated as CASSSYDRSSETQYF. The rearrangement joins TRBV7-3 to TRBJ2-5; D is perhaps TRBD1 (6 bases). The CDR3 contains 15 residues. The V and J ends lost 4 bases and 4 bases respectively, with 16 bases between them. CDR1 is SGHTA and CDR2 is FQGTGA in the germline V gene.

This clonotype turned up a few times. The genes are TRBV3-1 and TRBJ1-2; D not resolved. From germline, CDR1 is LGHDT and CDR2 YNNKEL (reference sequence). Trimming cost V 1 base and J 8 bases, with 11 bases left between them. The CDR3 extends over 13 amino acids. CDR3 in amino acids: CASSQVEGRGYTF. CDR3 coding DNA: TGTGCCAGCAGCCAAGTAGAGGGAAGGGGCTACACCTTC.

This clonotype was observed a handful of times. The V call is TRBV5-1, the J call TRBJ2-7; D is undetermined. Trimming took off 4 bases at V and 7 bases at J, with 15 bases between the two ends. Per germline, CDR1 SGHRS and CDR2 YFSETQ. The CDR3 contains 13 residues. This CDR3 reads CASSRSREEEQYF. The DNA of the CDR3 is TGCGCCAGCAGCCGTTCTCGAGAGGAGGAGCAGTACTTC.

V and J are TRBV25-1 and TRBJ2-4, with a tentative D call TRBD1 (7 bases). The DNA end favors TRBJ2-7, so the J call may be wrong. The CDR3 has 14 amino acids. CDR1 MGHDK and CDR2 SYGVNS come from the germline V gene. In DNA, the CDR3 is TGTGCCAGCAGTGAGGCAGGGGGGACCTACGAGCAGTACTTC. Translation gives CASSEAGGTYEQYF.

The J gene is TRBJ2-5, the V gene TRBV12-3 or TRBV12-4; D is undetermined. Trimming stripped 1 base from V and 5 bases from J, with 11 bases between. CDR3 length: 14 residues. CDR3 sequence: CASSLVLNRETQYF. CDR3 DNA: TGTGCCAGCAGTTTAGTTCTCAATAGGGAGACCCAGTACTTC.

The V and J genes are TRBV20-1 and TRBJ2-1, with unresolved D. V shed 1 base and J shed 9 bases, with 10 bases lying between them. Germline V gene lookup returns CDR1 DFQATT and CDR2 SNEGSKA (reference sequence). The CDR3 has 12 residues. Here the CDR3 DNA reads TGCAGTGCTAGAGCGGGCGGCCTTGAGCAGTTCTTC. Translating gives CSARAGGLEQFF.